This T cell receptor (beta chain) was identified during a study of T cell repertoires and Cas9 in healthy adults. The wider study: CD4 and CD8 compartments: SpCas9-reactive T cells profiled for potency, cytotoxicity, lineage.

A remark on this clone: What it binds is unknown.

Broader study findings: SpCas9-reactive effector T cells were reportedly restrained in vitro by SpCas9-reactive regulatory T cells.

Germline V gene data show CDR1 as SGHVS and CDR2 as FQNEAQ. V lost 3 bases and J lost 4, with 6 bases in between. This CDR3 contains 12 residues. Assay: immunoSEQ multiplex PCR; the TCRdb copy retains only in-frame clones and omits some. The repertoire holds tens of thousands of clones, about 89% seen once, with roughly 1.6% in the top ten. V is TRBV7-8 and J is TRBJ1-2; D remains unclear. The sample was CD4+ effector T cells (CD127+, CD25-, CD137-, CD154-) from PBMCs; culture status not recorded. This clonotype originated in a human donor in good health. The CDR3 DNA follows: TGTGCCAGCAGCTTCATCAGCTATGGCTACACCTTC. Translating gives CASSFISYGYTF.